Presented here are 5 T cell receptor beta chains from one specimen sequenced in a study of early T cells in non-severe SARS-CoV-2 infection. TCRdb independently ran MiXCR on the 5' RACE reads; one entry per CDR3 protein. The data contain about 37,000 distinct CDR3 sequences, approximately 6.3% of them singletons. Sequences were obtained from whole blood. These receptors were taken from an adult who was a healthcare worker with PCR-confirmed SARS-CoV-2 infection or an uninfected control (not recorded which).

This clonotype was picked up many times. This chain links TRBV12-3 or TRBV12-4 with TRBJ1-6; 7 bases agree with TRBD1. J gave up 10 bases and V 6 bases, and 12 bases lay outside the gene matches. This CDR3 spans 15 amino acids. The CDR3 DNA sequence: TGTGCCAGCAGGGCCTTAGGGGGCGGGTGGTCACCCCTCCACTTT. This sequence encodes CASRALGGGWSPLHF.

Remarks on this clonotype: This could be a read error, since a much larger clone is one nucleotide away. This sequence joins TRBV11-2 and TRBJ1-3, with D perhaps TRBD1 (5 bases). This CDR3 spans 13 amino acids. Germline V gene sequence: CDR1 SGHAT, CDR2 FQNNGV. The CDR3 bases are TGTGTCAGCAGTCTGGGGGTAGGAAACACCATATATTTT. Amino acids: CVSSLGVGNTIYF.

This clonotype has just a few counts. The J gene is TRBJ2-2, the V gene TRBV19, with 10 nucleotides matching TRBD1. CDR3 length: 15 amino acids. Germline V lookup: CDR1 LNHDA, CDR2 SQIVND (reference sequence). After removal of 4 bases from V and 4 bases from J, the junction contained 3 bases not matched to a gene. CDR3 DNA: TGTGCCAGTAGTAGGGACAGGGGCGCCACCGGGGAGCTGTTTTTT. Translating it yields CASSRDRGATGELFF. The complete variable domain, with remaining parts taken from reference TRBV19 and TRBJ2-2, reads DGGITQSPKYLFRKEGQNVTLSCEQNLNHDAMYWYRQDPGQGLRLIYYSQIVNDFQKGDIAEGYSVSREKKESFPLTVTSAQKNPTAFYLCASSRDRGATGELFFGEGSRLTVL.

There are many counts of this clonotype. The chain joins TRBV3-1 to TRBJ2-6; D unresolved. There are 15 residues in the CDR3. V lost 6 bases and J lost 0, with 9 bases in between. Per germline, CDR1 LGHDT and CDR2 YNNKEL (reference sequence). The CDR3 loop reads CASRPASSGANVLTF. For the CDR3, the DNA is TGTGCCAGCAGACCCGCCAGCTCTGGGGCCAACGTCCTGACTTTC.

At least ten counts were recorded for this clonotype. The conserved final phenylalanine or tryptophan is absent from the CDR3, which likely points to a read error. The chain links TRBV7-2 to TRBJ1-1; D perhaps matches TRBD1 (5 bases). Deletions cut 7 bases from V and 5 bases from J, with 17 bases between. Per the germline V gene, CDR1 is SGHTA and CDR2 is FQGNSA. The CDR3 contains 14 residues. CDR3 sequence reads: CASIVGAGRTEAFL. The DNA for the CDR3 is TGTGCCAGCATCGTTGGGGCAGGGAGAACTGAAGCTTTCCTT.